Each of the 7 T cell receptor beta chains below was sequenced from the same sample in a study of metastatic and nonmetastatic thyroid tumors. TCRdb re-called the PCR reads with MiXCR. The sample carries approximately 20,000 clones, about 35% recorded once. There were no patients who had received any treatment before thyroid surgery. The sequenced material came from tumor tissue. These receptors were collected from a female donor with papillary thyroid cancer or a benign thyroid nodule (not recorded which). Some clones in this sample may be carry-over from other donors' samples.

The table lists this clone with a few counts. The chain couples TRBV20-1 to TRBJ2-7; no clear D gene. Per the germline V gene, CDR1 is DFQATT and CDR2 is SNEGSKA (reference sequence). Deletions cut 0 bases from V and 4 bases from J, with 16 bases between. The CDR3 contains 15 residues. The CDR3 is CSARDYKRSTYEQYF. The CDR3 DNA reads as TGCAGTGCTAGAGATTATAAGAGAAGCACTTACGAGCAGTACTTC.

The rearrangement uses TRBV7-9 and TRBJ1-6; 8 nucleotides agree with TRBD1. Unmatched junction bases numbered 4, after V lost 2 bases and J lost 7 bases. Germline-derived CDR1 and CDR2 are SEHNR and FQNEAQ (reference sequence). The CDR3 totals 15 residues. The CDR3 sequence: CASSLPGGSNSPLHF. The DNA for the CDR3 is TGTGCCAGCAGCTTACCAGGGGGCTCCAATTCACCCCTCCACTTT.

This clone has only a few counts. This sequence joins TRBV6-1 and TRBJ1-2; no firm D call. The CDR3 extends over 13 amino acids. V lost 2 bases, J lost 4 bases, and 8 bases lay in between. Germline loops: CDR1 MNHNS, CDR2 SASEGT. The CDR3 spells CASSETWSYGYTF. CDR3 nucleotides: TGTGCCAGCAGTGAAACGTGGAGCTATGGCTACACCTTC.

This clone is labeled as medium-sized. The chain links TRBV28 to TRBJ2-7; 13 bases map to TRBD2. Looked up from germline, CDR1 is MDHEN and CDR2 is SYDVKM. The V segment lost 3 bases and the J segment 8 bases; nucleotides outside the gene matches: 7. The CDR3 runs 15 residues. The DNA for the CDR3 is TGTGCCAGCAGTTTCCGGACTAGCGGGAGCAAAAAGCAGTACTTC. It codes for CASSFRTSGSKKQYF. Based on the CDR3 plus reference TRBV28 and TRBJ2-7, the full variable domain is DVKVTQSSRYLVKRTGEKVFLECVQDMDHENMFWYRQDPGLGLRLIYFSYDVKMKEKGDIPEGYSVSREKKERFSLILESASTNQTSMYLCASSFRTSGSKKQYFGPGTRLTVT.

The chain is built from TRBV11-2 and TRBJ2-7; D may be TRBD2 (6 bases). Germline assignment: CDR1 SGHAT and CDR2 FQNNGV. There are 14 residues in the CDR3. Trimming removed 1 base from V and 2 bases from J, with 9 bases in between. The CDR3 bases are TGTGCCAGCAGCTTAGGGGGAGGCGCCTACGAGCAGTACTTC. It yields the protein CASSLGGGAYEQYF.

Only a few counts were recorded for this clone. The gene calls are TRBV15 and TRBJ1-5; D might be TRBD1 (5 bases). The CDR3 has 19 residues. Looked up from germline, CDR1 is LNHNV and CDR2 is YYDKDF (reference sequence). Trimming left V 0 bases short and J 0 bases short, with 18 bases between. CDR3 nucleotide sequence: TGTGCCACCAGCAGAGATACCGGCCTAGGGGTATATAGCAATCAGCCCCAGCATTTT. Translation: CATSRDTGLGVYSNQPQHF.

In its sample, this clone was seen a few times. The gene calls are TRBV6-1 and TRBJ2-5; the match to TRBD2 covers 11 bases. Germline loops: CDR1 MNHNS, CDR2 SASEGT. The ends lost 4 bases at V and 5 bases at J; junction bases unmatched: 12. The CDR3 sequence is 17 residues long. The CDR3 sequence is CASSVGLAGGIGETQYF. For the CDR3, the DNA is TGTGCCAGCAGTGTGGGTCTAGCGGGGGGAATTGGGGAGACCCAGTACTTC.